The 5 T cell receptor beta chains reported below all come from one sample, sequenced in a study of blood T cell repertoires in COVID-19. The data were produced by immunoSEQ multiplex PCR, yet TCRdb's version contains in-frame clones alone and is incomplete. This table has around 53,000 clones, around nine tenths appearing once. Material: peripheral blood. The source is a human donor in a cohort sampled during active COVID-19.

The rearrangement links TRBV3-1 (or the pseudogene TRBV3-2) to TRBJ1-1, with D tentatively TRBD1 (5 bases). The germline gives CDR1 LGHDT, CDR2 YNNKEL (reference sequence). The CDR3 has 16 residues. The V end lost 1 base, the J end lost 1 base, and 13 bases lay between the germline ends. Here the CDR3 reads CASSQGYRGGNTEAFF. Written as DNA, the CDR3 is TGTGCCAGCAGCCAAGGGTATCGGGGGGGGAACACTGAAGCTTTCTTT.

This clone has just a few counts. The chain combines TRBV15 with TRBJ2-1; D unresolved. The CDR3 is 13 amino acids. V was trimmed by 4 bases and J by 7 bases, leaving 11 bases between them. Germline V gene sequence: CDR1 LNHNV, CDR2 YYDKDF (reference sequence). The CDR3 DNA follows: TGTGCCACCAGCATTTATTCGGGTAATGAGCAGTTCTTC. Translating it yields CATSIYSGNEQFF.

This chain uses TRBV9 with TRBJ2-5, with D perhaps matching TRBD1 (6 bases). The CDR3 runs 14 residues. The germline V gene has CDR1 SGDLS and CDR2 YYNGEE. V dropped 0 bases and J dropped 5 bases, with 11 bases sitting between them. Here the CDR3 reads CASSVAGAGETQYF. CDR3 coding DNA: TGTGCCAGCAGCGTAGCAGGGGCTGGGGAGACCCAGTACTTC. Full variable domain (missing parts from reference TRBV9 and TRBJ2-5): DSGVTQTPKHLITATGQRVTLRCSPRSGDLSVYWYQQSLDQGLQFLIQYYNGEERAKGNILERFSAQQFPDLHSELNLSSLELGDSALYFCASSVAGAGETQYFGPGTRLLVL.

The V call is TRBV29-1, the J call TRBJ2-5; unclear D gene. This CDR3 is 12 amino acids long. V lost 7 bases, J lost 6 bases, and 15 bases lay in between. Germline V gene sequence: CDR1 SQVTM, CDR2 ANQGSEA. CDR3 sequence (DNA): TGCAGCGCGAGAGGTTCGGTACAGACCCAGTACTTC. It codes for CSARGSVQTQYF.

The chain joins TRBV5-1 to TRBJ2-5, with D possibly being TRBD1 (5 bases). Trimming took off 4 bases at V and 0 bases at J, with 10 bases between the two ends. The CDR3 length is 14 residues. Germline CDR1 is SGHRS and CDR2 is YFSETQ. The CDR3 loop is CASSPGRDQETQYF. The DNA of the CDR3 is TGCGCCAGCAGCCCTGGCAGGGACCAAGAGACCCAGTACTTC.